Below are 11 T cell receptor beta chains sequenced from a single sample in a study of T cells in Graves' hyperthyroidism and ophthalmopathy. Amplification of TCR beta CDR3 regions was performed using RNA transcripts as template. TCR CDR3 underwent first-round RT-PCR with the HTBI primer set. In TCRdb, the multiplex PCR reads were re-called with MiXCR into one record per CDR3 protein. The sample lists approximately 620,000 distinct CDR3 sequences, approximately 14% occurring once. Material: blood. These receptor sequences come from a woman in her 30s with Graves' hyperthyroidism that later progressed to Graves' ophthalmopathy.

This clonotype was counted ten times or more. This chain connects TRBV29-1 to TRBJ2-1, with D tentatively TRBD1 (6 bases). The V end lost 4 bases, the J end lost 6 bases, and 22 bases lay between the germline ends. The CDR3 has 16 residues. CDR1 and CDR2 (germline): SQVTM, ANQGSEA. This CDR3 reads CSVVVTGLILTNEQFF. The CDR3 nucleotides read TGCAGCGTTGTTGTGACAGGTCTCATCCTGACCAATGAGCAGTTCTTC.

This clonotype came up many times. V usage is TRBV11-3 and J usage is TRBJ2-1; 8 bases match TRBD2. CDR1 is SGHNT and CDR2 is YENEEA in the germline V gene. There are 14 residues in the CDR3. Trimming cost V 8 bases and J 4 bases; bases outside gene matches: 7. The CDR3 DNA reads TGTGCCAGCGAACGGGGGGGGGTATACAATGAGCAGTTCTTC. It translates to CASERGGVYNEQFF.

This chain links TRBV7-8 with TRBJ2-7, with a weak D call TRBD1 (5 bases). Germline lookup yields CDR1 SGHVS and CDR2 FQNEAQ. Between the trimmed V and J ends, which lost 7 bases and 0 bases, there was a span of 19 bases. This CDR3 contains 16 residues. The CDR3 coding sequence is TGTGCCAGCACCATCCTGGCAGGGCCTCTCTCCTACGAGCAGTACTTC. Its translation: CASTILAGPLSYEQYF.

In this sample, this clonotype turned up many times. This chain's CDR3 is CASSPTGATYGYTF. The CDR3 region has the DNA TGTGCCAGCAGTCCCACAGGTGCTACCTATGGCTACACCTTC. The V call is TRBV12-3 or TRBV12-4, the J call TRBJ1-2, with D tentatively TRBD1 (5 bases). V shed 5 bases and J shed 4 bases, with 14 bases lying between them. This CDR3 has 14 amino acids.

In this sample, this clonotype turned up many times. The V call is TRBV19, the J call TRBJ2-4, with D possibly matching TRBD2 (6 bases). V shed 3 bases and J shed 7 bases, with 28 bases lying between them. In germline, CDR1 is LNHDA, CDR2 SQIVND (reference sequence). The CDR3 spans 19 residues. The CDR3: CASSIRNPGQGGKTNIQYF. CDR3 DNA sequence: TGTGCCAGTAGTATCCGAAACCCGGGGCAGGGAGGCAAGACGAACATTCAGTACTTC.

This clonotype appeared many times. The CDR3 region has the DNA TGTGCCAGCAGCTTATCCGGGGGTCCCACTGAAGCTTTCTTT. This codes for CASSLSGGPTEAFF. J is TRBJ1-1 and V is TRBV11-2; tentative D call: TRBD1 (5 bases). Germline lookup yields CDR1 SGHAT and CDR2 FQNNGV. V lost 2 bases and J lost 4, with 11 bases in between. CDR3 length: 14 amino acids.

This clonotype occurred many times. CDR3 nucleotides: TGTGCCAGCAGCCAGATGGCAGGGGACAATGAGCAGTTCTTC. Translated, it gives CASSQMAGDNEQFF. This chain connects TRBV3-1 to TRBJ2-1; tentatively, D is TRBD1 (6 bases). CDR3 length equals 14 residues. CDR1 and CDR2 (germline): LGHDT, YNNKEL (reference sequence). Trimming removed 3 bases from V and 5 bases from J, with 11 bases in between.

In this sample, this clonotype turned up many times. The CDR3 DNA sequence: TGTGCCAGCAGTGAATCTGGAGGGGCGGAGACCCAGTACTTC. Its protein product is CASSESGGAETQYF. This chain joins TRBV25-1 and TRBJ2-5; D is perhaps TRBD2 (6 bases). The CDR3 contains 14 residues. The germline V gene has CDR1 MGHDK and CDR2 SYGVNS. Trimming removed 1 base at V and 5 bases at J, with 11 bases between.

Only a few counts were recorded for this clonotype. This chain links TRBV12-3 or TRBV12-4 with TRBJ2-5; the D is unclear. Trimming shortened V by 0 bases and J by 2 bases, and 10 bases separated the two germline ends. The CDR3 runs to 15 residues. The CDR3 region has the DNA TGTGCCAGCAGTTTAGCTCCCGGGCTACAAGAGACCCAGTACTTC. Residues: CASSLAPGLQETQYF.

At least ten counts were recorded for this clonotype. The chain uses TRBV28 and TRBJ2-3; no reliable D call. With 7 bases removed from V and 4 bases from J, the gap between germline ends came to 9 bases. The length of the CDR3 is 12 residues. From germline, CDR1 is MDHEN and CDR2 SYDVKM. This CDR3 is CASTSPPDTQYF. The CDR3 DNA sequence: TGTGCCAGCACCTCCCCACCAGATACGCAGTATTTT.

The genes are TRBV7-2 and TRBJ2-1, with 13 bases that match TRBD2. There are 16 residues in the CDR3. With 5 bases clipped from V and 6 bases from J, the junction kept 7 bases outside the gene matches. Germline assignment: CDR1 SGHTA and CDR2 FQGNSA. CDR3 in amino acids: CASSQTLAGGGNEQFF. CDR3 bases: TGTGCCAGCAGCCAAACACTAGCGGGAGGGGGCAATGAGCAGTTCTTC.